The subject of this entry is one T cell receptor (beta chain). It was with 60 Vbeta and 13 Jbeta primers that the PCR ran. Only in-frame clones appear in the TCRdb table, and some are missing; sequencing was by immunoSEQ multiplex PCR. The profile shows some 170,000 clones, under 80% of them singletons. At the time of sampling, donors were nominally healthy, though unrecorded immune exposures were likely. The sample is drawn from a study of cytomegalovirus exposure and HLA in healthy donors. The V and J ends lost 1 base and 5 bases respectively, with 13 bases between them. Germline V CDR1 and CDR2: SGHDN, FVKESK. CDR3 length: 15 amino acids.

The TCR originated in a man between 35 and 55 years old in good health and CMV-seronegative. Material for sequencing was PBMCs. This sequence joins TRBV14 and TRBJ2-3, with D possibly matching TRBD2 (5 bases). The CDR3 loop is CASSQGTTAGDTQYF. The CDR3 nucleotides are TGTGCCAGCAGCCAAGGAACCACGGCGGGAGATACGCAGTATTTT.